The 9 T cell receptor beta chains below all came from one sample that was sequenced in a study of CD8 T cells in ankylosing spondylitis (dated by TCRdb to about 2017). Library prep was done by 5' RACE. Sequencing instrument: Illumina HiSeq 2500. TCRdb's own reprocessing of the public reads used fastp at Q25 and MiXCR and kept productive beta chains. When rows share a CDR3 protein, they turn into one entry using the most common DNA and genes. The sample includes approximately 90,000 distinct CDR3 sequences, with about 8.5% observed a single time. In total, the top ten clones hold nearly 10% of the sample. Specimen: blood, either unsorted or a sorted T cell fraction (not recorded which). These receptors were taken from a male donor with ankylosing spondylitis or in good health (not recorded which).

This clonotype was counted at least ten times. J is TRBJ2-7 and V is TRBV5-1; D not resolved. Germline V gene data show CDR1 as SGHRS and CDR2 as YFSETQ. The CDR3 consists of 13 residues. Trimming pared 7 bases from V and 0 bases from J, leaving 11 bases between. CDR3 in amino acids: CASATTSSYEQYF. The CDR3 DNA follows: TGCGCCAGCGCGACGACAAGCTCCTACGAGCAGTACTTC.

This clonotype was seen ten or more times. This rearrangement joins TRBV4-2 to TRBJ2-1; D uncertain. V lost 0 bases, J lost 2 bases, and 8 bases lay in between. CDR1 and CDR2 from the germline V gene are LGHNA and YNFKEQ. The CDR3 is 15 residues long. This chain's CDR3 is CASSQEWATYNEQFF. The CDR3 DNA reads TGTGCCAGCAGCCAAGAGTGGGCTACCTACAATGAGCAGTTCTTC.

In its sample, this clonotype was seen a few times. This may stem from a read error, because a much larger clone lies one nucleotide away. CDR3 sequence: CASSRLGVRGRNEQFF. For the CDR3, the DNA is TGCGCCAGCAGCCGGTTGGGGGTCAGAGGCAGGAATGAGCAGTTCTTC. The genes are TRBV4-3 and TRBJ2-1; D possibly uses TRBD1 or TRBD2 (5 bases each). The V gene lost 4 bases and the J gene lost 7 bases, with 20 bases spanning the gap. The length of the CDR3 is 16 residues. The germline gives CDR1 LGHNA, CDR2 YSLEER.

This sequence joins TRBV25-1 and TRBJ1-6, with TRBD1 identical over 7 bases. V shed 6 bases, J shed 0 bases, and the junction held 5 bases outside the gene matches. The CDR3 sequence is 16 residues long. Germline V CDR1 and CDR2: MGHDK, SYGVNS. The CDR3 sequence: CASRAQGSSYNSPLHF. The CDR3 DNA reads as TGTGCCAGCAGGGCACAGGGGAGCTCCTATAATTCACCCCTCCACTTT.

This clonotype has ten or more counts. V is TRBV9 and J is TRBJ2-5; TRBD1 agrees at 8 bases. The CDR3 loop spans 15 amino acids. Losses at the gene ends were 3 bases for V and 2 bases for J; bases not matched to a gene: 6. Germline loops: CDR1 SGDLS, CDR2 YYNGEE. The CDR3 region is CASSARTGRQETQYF. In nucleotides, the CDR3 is TGTGCCAGCAGCGCTCGGACAGGGAGGCAAGAGACCCAGTACTTC.

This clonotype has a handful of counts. The CDR3 loop reads CASSLAGREGAYTF. In DNA, the CDR3 is TGTGCCAGCAGCTTAGCGGGCCGCGAGGGGGCCTACACCTTC. V is TRBV7-6 and J is TRBJ1-2; 7 bases are a match to TRBD1. Looked up from germline, CDR1 is SGHVS and CDR2 is FNYEAQ. The CDR3 sequence is 14 residues long. V lost 0 bases to trimming and J lost 10 bases; unmatched junction nucleotides: 8.

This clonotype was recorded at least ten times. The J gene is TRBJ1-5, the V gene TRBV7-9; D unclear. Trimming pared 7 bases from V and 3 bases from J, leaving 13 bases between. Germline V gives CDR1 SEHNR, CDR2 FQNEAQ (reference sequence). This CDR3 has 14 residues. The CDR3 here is CASNRGEPNQPQHF. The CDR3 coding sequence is TGTGCCAGCAACCGCGGGGAGCCCAATCAGCCCCAGCATTTT.

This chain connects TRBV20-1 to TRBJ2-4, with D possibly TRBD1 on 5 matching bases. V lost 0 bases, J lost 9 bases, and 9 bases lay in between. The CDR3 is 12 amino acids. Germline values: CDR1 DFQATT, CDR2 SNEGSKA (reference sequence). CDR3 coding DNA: TGCAGTGCTAGAGAAGAAGGGGCCATTCAGTACTTC. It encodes CSAREEGAIQYF.

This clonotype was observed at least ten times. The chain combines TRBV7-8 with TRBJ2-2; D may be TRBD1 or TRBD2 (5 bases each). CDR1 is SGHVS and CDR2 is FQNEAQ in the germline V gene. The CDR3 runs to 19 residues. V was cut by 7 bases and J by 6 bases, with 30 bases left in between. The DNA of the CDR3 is TGTGCCAGCACCCTTATTAGATTTGGGCAGGGACCTATGGCCGGGGAGCTGTTTTTT. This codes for CASTLIRFGQGPMAGELFF.